The entry that follows covers one TCR beta chain sequence. The CDR3 sequence is 12 residues long. In germline, CDR1 is SGHVS, CDR2 FQNEAQ. V lost 5 bases and J lost 7, with 11 bases in between. Each CDR3 protein is one row after TCRdb ran MiXCR on the RT-PCR reads. The data show more than 550,000 distinct CDR3 sequences, with 12% to 15% seen just once and 3.6% held by the top ten. The sequence came from a female donor in good health, serving as a healthy control. The specimen sequenced was memory CD4+ T cells from blood. This sequence joins TRBV7-8 and TRBJ2-5, with a possible D match to TRBD1 (7 bases). CDR3 residues: CASSPGGSTQYF. For the CDR3, the DNA is TGTGCCAGCAGCCCAGGGGGGTCGACCCAGTACTTC.